Presented here are 21 T cell receptor beta chains from one specimen sequenced in a study of blood T cells in healthy people across ages. The second PCR ran about 6 to 12 cycles with a sample-barcoded 5' primer and J-beta primers. TCRdb called the 5' RACE reads again in MiXCR, with one record for every CDR3 protein. The sample consists of fewer than 800,000 distinct CDR3 sequences, about 25% of them appearing once. These data were likewise used in another study, on T cells of mothers and their children.

Sequencing was carried out using blood. The receptors were gathered from a boy aged 10-17 years in good health.

This clonotype was seen only a few times. The CDR3 DNA sequence: TGCAGTGGCCCGACGGGGGGGCAGAATGAGCAGTTCTTC. Protein sequence: CSGPTGGQNEQFF. V usage is TRBV20-1 and J usage is TRBJ2-1, with 8 nucleotides matching TRBD2. V trimming: 7 bases; J trimming: 7 bases; junction bases outside the gene matches: 9. Germline assignment: CDR1 DFQATT and CDR2 SNEGSKA (reference sequence). CDR3 length equals 13 residues.

This clonotype was seen more than once but under ten times. The V call is TRBV11-2, the J call TRBJ2-5; TRBD1 agrees at 7 bases. V lost 7 bases and J lost 5; bases outside the gene matches: 13. The CDR3 consists of 15 residues. Germline V lookup: CDR1 SGHAT, CDR2 FQNNGV. CDR3 bases: TGTGCCAGCACCTTGGGACCGGGACAGAGGGAGACCCAGTACTTC. This encodes CASTLGPGQRETQYF.

The chain combines TRBV11-2 with TRBJ2-7; tentatively, D is TRBD1 (5 bases). V gave up 0 bases and J gave up 2 bases, with 8 bases separating them. Per the germline V gene, CDR1 is SGHAT and CDR2 is FQNNGV. CDR3 length equals 14 residues. The DNA for the CDR3 is TGTGCCAGCAGCTTAGATAACAGGCCCTACGAGCAGTACTTC. Translation: CASSLDNRPYEQYF. Full variable domain (remainder filled in from reference TRBV11-2 and TRBJ2-7): EAGVAQSPRYKIIEKRQSVAFWCNPISGHATLYWYQQILGQGPKLLIQFQNNGVVDDSQLPKDRFSAERLKGVDSTLKIQPAKLEDSAVYLCASSLDNRPYEQYFGPGTRLTVT.

A few counts support this clonotype. The chain recombines TRBV20-1 with TRBJ1-1; tentatively, D is TRBD1 (5 bases). Germline lookup yields CDR1 DFQATT and CDR2 SNEGSKA (reference sequence). V was trimmed by 6 bases and J by 1 base, leaving 12 bases between them. The CDR3 consists of 13 residues. The CDR3 is CSALGGTNTEAFF. The DNA of the CDR3 is TGCAGTGCCCTTGGGGGTACGAACACTGAAGCTTTCTTT.

This clonotype was found a few times. The CDR3 region is CASSFSRTNGSSYNEQFF. As DNA, the CDR3 is TGTGCCAGCAGCTTTTCGCGGACTAACGGGAGCTCCTACAATGAGCAGTTCTTC. The chain recombines TRBV7-6 with TRBJ2-1; tentatively, D is TRBD2 (6 bases). V was clipped by 3 bases and J by 0 bases, with 18 bases between them. The CDR3 totals 18 residues. Germline CDR1 SGHVS, CDR2 FNYEAQ.

Notes on this clonotype: A read error may produce the germline difference seen at one junction end. The chain couples TRBV11-2 to TRBJ2-5; 12 bases map to TRBD2. Germline V CDR1 and CDR2: SGHAT, FQNNGV. This CDR3 has 17 residues. CDR3 bases: TGTGCCGGCAGCTTACCCCAACTAGCGGGGGGAGGGGAGACCCAGTACTTC. Translation gives CAGSLPQLAGGGETQYF.

The chain recombines TRBV3-1 with TRBJ1-2, with TRBD1 identical over 8 bases. The CDR3 has 13 residues. V trimming: 1 base; J trimming: 7 bases; junction bases outside the gene matches: 2. Germline V gives CDR1 LGHDT, CDR2 YNNKEL (reference sequence). The chain's CDR3 is CASSQGDRTGYTF. The CDR3 DNA follows: TGTGCCAGCAGCCAAGGGGACAGGACTGGCTACACCTTC.

A few counts support this clonotype. The chain employs TRBV28 and TRBJ2-7; D is tentatively TRBD1 or TRBD2 (7 bases each). Germline loops: CDR1 MDHEN, CDR2 SYDVKM. V gave up 4 bases and J gave up 2 bases, with 30 bases separating them. The CDR3 has 20 amino acids. The CDR3 region has the DNA TGTGCCAGCAGTTCCCGACAGGGTCAGGGGGTGCGGGAGTTGCCCTACGAGCAGTACTTC. It is translated as CASSSRQGQGVRELPYEQYF.

The rearrangement links TRBV7-3 to TRBJ2-1; a possible D gene is TRBD1 (5 bases). V shed 5 bases and J shed 10 bases, with 21 bases lying between them. CDR3 length: 15 amino acids. Germline values: CDR1 SGHTA, CDR2 FQGTGA. This CDR3 reads CASSVSRTPVREQFF. The CDR3 DNA is TGTGCCAGCAGCGTATCGCGGACACCGGTGAGGGAGCAGTTCTTC.

The V gene is TRBV6-1, the J gene TRBJ2-7; TRBD1 matches 10 bases. CDR1 MNHNS and CDR2 SASEGT come from the germline V gene. V lost 5 bases and J lost 4; bases outside the gene matches: 8. This CDR3 is 15 amino acids long. The CDR3 sequence: CASSSGTGAQYEQYF. For the CDR3, the DNA is TGTGCCAGCAGTTCAGGGACAGGGGCTCAGTACGAGCAGTACTTC.

The chain employs TRBV11-2 and TRBJ2-5; 7 nucleotides line up with TRBD1. The CDR3 is 13 residues long. Germline assignment: CDR1 SGHAT and CDR2 FQNNGV. The junction had 8 bases not matched to a gene; V was cut back by 8 bases and J by 5 bases. The CDR3 DNA is TGTGCCAGCCGGAACAGGGGTACGGAGACCCAGTACTTC. As protein: CASRNRGTETQYF.

CDR3 loop: CASSPLAGEYTDTQYF. The CDR3 DNA is TGTGCCAGCAGTCCGCTAGCGGGGGAGTACACAGATACGCAGTATTTT. The chain employs TRBV6-1 and TRBJ2-3, with TRBD2 identical over 10 bases. The CDR3 contains 16 residues. After removal of 5 bases from V and 2 bases from J, the junction contained 7 bases not matched to a gene. Germline-derived CDR1 and CDR2 are MNHNS and SASEGT.

This clonotype was found a few times. The genes are TRBV5-1 and TRBJ1-1; no clear D gene. CDR3 length equals 14 residues. V lost 5 bases and J 1 base, leaving 12 bases between the germline ends. Germline CDR1 reads SGHRS; CDR2 reads YFSETQ. This CDR3 reads CASRLRLTNTEAFF. CDR3 in DNA: TGCGCCAGCAGACTTCGGCTAACGAACACTGAAGCTTTCTTT.

The sample holds a few counts of this clonotype. The chain is built from TRBV7-8 and TRBJ2-3, with TRBD2 matching 10 bases. The CDR3 is 16 residues long. V lost 5 bases, J lost 5 bases, and 10 bases stayed unmatched. Germline CDR1 reads SGHVS; CDR2 reads FQNEAQ. CDR3 sequence reads: CASSVSSGRAEDTQYF. In DNA form, the CDR3 reads TGTGCCAGCAGCGTGTCGAGCGGGAGGGCGGAAGATACGCAGTATTTT.

The sample holds a few counts of this clonotype. The V call is TRBV10-3, the J call TRBJ2-7; 7 bases match TRBD1. With 2 bases clipped from V and 6 bases from J, the junction kept 10 bases outside the gene matches. The CDR3 has 15 residues. In germline, CDR1 is ENHRY, CDR2 SYGVKD. CDR3 DNA: TGTGCCATCAGTGAGGGGCAGGGGGAATCGGGCGAGCAGTACTTC. Amino acids: CAISEGQGESGEQYF.

On this clonotype itself: Germline and junction disagree at one end, which may indicate a read error. The V gene is TRBV12-3 or TRBV12-4, the J gene TRBJ2-5; D gene uncertain. The CDR3 totals 15 residues. DNA of the CDR3: TGTGCCATCAGTGATGATAGCCGCCTCTCGGGGACCCAGTACTTC. This translates into CAISDDSRLSGTQYF.

This clonotype was seen only a few times. The gene calls are TRBV28 and TRBJ2-5, with 8 bases lining up with TRBD2. Matching the DNA end better, TRBJ2-1 makes the J call doubtful. This CDR3 region has 15 residues. Germline V CDR1 and CDR2: MDHEN, SYDVKM. As DNA, the CDR3 is TGTGCCAGCAGAGGTGGGACTAGTGGTAGGGACGAGCAGTTCTTC. Protein: CASRGGTSGRDEQFF.

The rearrangement links TRBV28 to TRBJ2-7; D is unresolved. Between the trimmed V and J ends, which lost 3 bases and 9 bases, there was a span of 21 bases. This CDR3 region has 15 residues. The germline CDR1 and CDR2 sequences are MDHEN and SYDVKM. The CDR3 bases are TGTGCCAGCAGTTTTCAACCGACAACTACGATTGGGCAGTACTTC. Its protein is CASSFQPTTTIGQYF.

A few counts support this clonotype. The chain is built from TRBV29-1 and TRBJ2-5; no firm D call. Judging by the DNA end, TRBJ2-1 fits better; the J call may be wrong. Germline V gene sequence: CDR1 SQVTM, CDR2 ANQGSEA. CDR3 length equals 8 residues. The CDR3 nucleotides read TGCAGCGCTGATGAGCAGTTCTTC. Its protein product is CSADEQFF.

The chain couples TRBV20-1 to TRBJ2-7; 10 nucleotides align to TRBD2. Trimming at V came to 3 bases and at J to 4 bases, leaving 6 bases not matched to a gene. The CDR3 is 14 residues long. In germline, CDR1 is DFQATT, CDR2 SNEGSKA (reference sequence). This chain's CDR3 is CSASPQRGGYEQYF. The CDR3 coding sequence is TGCAGTGCTAGCCCCCAGCGGGGGGGGTACGAGCAGTACTTC.

This clonotype has ten or more counts. The chain uses TRBV21-1 and TRBJ2-1; the D call of TRBD2 is as the table states it, not checked on the DNA. TRBV21-1 counts as a pseudogene. The CDR3 spans 16 residues. CDR3: CASSSKETDYGNEQFF. DNA for the CDR3: TGTGCCAGCAGCTCCAAGGAGACGGACTATGGCAATGAGCAGTTCTTC.